Listed below are T cell receptor beta chains from one sample, sequenced in a study of T cell responses to AZD1222 COVID-19 vaccine. Clones were sequenced by immunoSEQ multiplex PCR, and TCRdb holds only the in-frame ones, with some missing. The sample includes some 100,000 clones, 85% to 90% of them seen just once. This specimen was peripheral blood, taken on day 0 of AZD1222 vaccination. Receptors were obtained from an adult in good health. Both conserved end residues are part of each CDR3. D genes are given only for firm matches. Some rows have no size entry. The others give once, few or many, or a class for an expanded clone.

d_call,v_call,j_call,clone_size,cdr3_aa,cdr3_nt
-,TRBV19,TRBJ2-1,-,CASSLDRSSYNEQFF,TGTGCCAGTAGCCTCGACCGTAGCTCCTACAATGAGCAGTTCTTC
-,TRBV29-1,TRBJ1-4,-,CSGGGGPGEKLFF,TGCAGCGGGGGTGGCGGGCCTGGGGAAAAACTGTTTTTT
-,TRBV15,TRBJ1-1,-,CATSRDQGSTEAFF,TGTGCCACCAGCAGAGACCAGGGGAGTACTGAAGCTTTCTTT
TRBD1,TRBV7-9,TRBJ1-2,once,CASAFGTGSGYTF,TGTGCCAGCGCATTCGGGACAGGTAGTGGCTACACCTTC
TRBD2,TRBV11-1,TRBJ2-1,once,CASSLNSGSGNNEQFF,TGTGCCAGCAGCCTAAATAGCGGGAGCGGGAATAATGAGCAGTTCTTC
-,TRBV7-2,TRBJ1-5,-,CASSLYSSNQPQHF,TGTGCCAGCAGCTTATATTCGAGCAATCAGCCCCAGCATTTT
TRBD1,TRBV12-5,TRBJ2-1,-,CASGFGTGGNNEQFF,TGTGCTAGTGGTTTCGGGACAGGGGGGAACAATGAGCAGTTCTTC
TRBD2,TRBV15,TRBJ2-3,-,CATSPGLAGEVDTQYF,TGTGCCACCAGCCCGGGACTAGCGGGAGAGGTAGATACGCAGTATTTT
TRBD1,TRBV10-3,TRBJ2-3,-,CAIRAPGTGGSTDTQYF,TGTGCCATCAGAGCTCCCGGGACAGGGGGTAGCACAGATACGCAGTATTTT
-,TRBV11-2,TRBJ2-3,-,CASSLRQSTDTQYF,TGTGCCAGCAGCTTACGACAAAGCACAGATACGCAGTATTTT
-,TRBV24-1,TRBJ2-3,-,CATSAPWGAESDTQYF,TGTGCCACCAGTGCCCCTTGGGGGGCGGAATCAGATACGCAGTATTTT
-,TRBV3-1/TRBV3-2,TRBJ2-1,-,CASSPSWGNEQFF,TGTGCCAGCAGCCCCTCTTGGGGTAATGAGCAGTTCTTC
-,TRBV12-2,TRBJ1-5,few,CASRETSGTGAYQPQHF,TGTGCAAGTCGCGAAACTTCCGGGACAGGGGCGTATCAGCCCCAGCATTTT
-,TRBV7-2,TRBJ2-1,-,CASSLGFSSYNEQFF,TGTGCCAGCAGCTTAGGATTTAGCTCCTACAATGAGCAGTTCTTC
-,TRBV18,TRBJ1-2,-,CASSPAGGRGYTF,TGTGCCAGCTCACCAGCGGGGGGCCGGGGCTACACCTTC
TRBD2,TRBV30,TRBJ2-7,-,CAWWVPGGGGTYEQYF,TGTGCCTGGTGGGTACCCGGGGGGGGCGGGACCTACGAGCAGTACTTC
TRBD2,TRBV7-8,TRBJ2-1,few,CASSQPRGGLAGVGSYNEQFF,TGTGCCAGCAGCCAGCCTCGCGGGGGACTAGCGGGAGTTGGGTCCTACAATGAGCAGTTCTTC
TRBD2,TRBV24-1,TRBJ2-1,-,CATSDSGTSSYNEQFF,TGTGCCACCAGTGACTCGGGGACTAGCTCCTACAATGAGCAGTTCTTC
TRBD1,TRBV25-1,TRBJ2-6,few,CATQGTGPHVLTF,TGTGCCACCCAAGGGACAGGTCCTCACGTCCTGACTTTC
-,TRBV28,TRBJ2-1,once,CASKEAGIHSSYNEQFF,TGTGCCAGCAAAGAGGCCGGGATTCATAGCTCCTACAATGAGCAGTTCTTC
TRBD1,TRBV18,TRBJ1-5,-,CASSSSPPGGSGSQPQHF,TGTGCCAGCTCATCCTCACCCCCAGGGGGCAGTGGTAGTCAGCCCCAGCATTTT
-,TRBV7-8,TRBJ2-2,-,CASSSIFGSQNTGELFF,TGTGCCAGCAGCTCAATTTTCGGGAGCCAGAACACCGGGGAGCTGTTTTTT
-,TRBV28,TRBJ1-5,-,CASIPLTGGDSNQPQHF,TGTGCCAGCATACCCCTAACGGGAGGAGATAGCAATCAGCCCCAGCATTTT
-,TRBV7-2,TRBJ1-1,-,CASSLTILRGEAFF,TGTGCCAGCAGCTTAACGATCCTCAGGGGTGAAGCTTTCTTT
TRBD2,TRBV11-2,TRBJ2-1,-,CASSLRGGTSGDEQFF,TGTGCCAGCAGCCTTAGAGGCGGGACTAGCGGAGATGAGCAGTTCTTC
-,TRBV15,TRBJ2-5,-,CATSRDGATQYF,TGTGCCACCAGCAGAGACGGAGCGACCCAGTACTTC
TRBD1,TRBV10-3,TRBJ2-2,few,CAISERTGGNTGELFF,TGTGCCATCAGTGAAAGGACAGGGGGTAACACCGGGGAGCTGTTTTTT
-,TRBV28,TRBJ2-1,-,CASRPPGNNEQFF,TGTGCCAGCAGGCCCCCGGGAAACAATGAGCAGTTCTTC
TRBD1,TRBV7-2,TRBJ2-5,-,CASSFRGQREETQYF,TGTGCCAGCAGCTTCAGGGGGCAGAGAGAAGAGACCCAGTACTTC
TRBD1,TRBV7-3,TRBJ2-5,-,CASSFDREETQYF,TGTGCCAGCAGCTTCGACAGGGAAGAGACCCAGTACTTC
-,TRBV28,TRBJ1-2,-,CASSLTGNYGYTF,TGTGCCAGCAGTCTCACAGGCAACTATGGCTACACCTTC
-,TRBV5-1,TRBJ2-7,-,CASSPEIGVYEQYF,TGCGCCAGCAGCCCAGAAATAGGGGTCTACGAGCAGTACTTC
-,TRBV19,TRBJ2-3,-,CASRKEAGTDTQYF,TGTGCCAGTAGGAAGGAGGCGGGCACAGATACGCAGTATTTT
-,TRBV10-2,TRBJ2-1,-,CASSSLYNEQFF,TGCGCCAGCTCTAGCCTCTACAATGAGCAGTTCTTC
TRBD2,TRBV28,TRBJ2-7,-,CASNTETSGRYEQYF,TGTGCCAGCAACACCGAGACTAGCGGGAGGTACGAGCAGTACTTC
-,TRBV7-9,TRBJ2-7,few,CASSFAGGSYEQYF,TGTGCCAGCAGCTTCGCTGGGGGCTCCTACGAGCAGTACTTC
-,TRBV18,TRBJ1-6,-,CASSPGGRDNSPLHF,TGTGCCAGCTCACCCGGAGGGAGGGATAATTCACCCCTCCACTTT
TRBD2,TRBV30,TRBJ2-5,-,CAWSNRLPGLASSTQYF,TGTGCCTGGAGTAACCGACTACCGGGACTAGCGTCATCGACCCAGTACTTC
TRBD1,TRBV5-8,TRBJ1-2,-,CASSLTDRFHNYGYTF,TGTGCCAGCAGCTTGACGGACAGGTTTCATAACTATGGCTACACCTTC
-,TRBV5-1,TRBJ1-6,-,CASSLTQGISPLHF,TGCGCCAGCAGCTTGACACAGGGTATATCACCCCTCCACTTT
-,TRBV3-1/TRBV3-2,TRBJ2-3,-,CASSQETSGLRNTQYF,TGTGCCAGCAGCCAAGAGACTTCGGGACTGCGGAATACGCAGTATTTT
-,TRBV5-1,TRBJ2-1,-,CASSFLSAVGGEQFF,TGCGCCAGCAGCTTCCTTTCGGCTGTCGGGGGTGAGCAGTTCTTC
-,TRBV6-2/TRBV6-3,TRBJ1-5,-,CASSYLSGTSVSQHF,TGTGCCAGCAGTTACTTATCCGGGACCTCCGTCTCCCAGCATTTT
TRBD2,TRBV18,TRBJ2-1,-,CASSRTSGVSYNEQFF,TGTGCCAGCTCACGGACTAGCGGAGTGTCCTACAATGAGCAGTTCTTC
-,TRBV29-1,TRBJ1-1,-,CSVDEFVTEAFF,TGCAGCGTTGACGAATTCGTCACTGAAGCTTTCTTT
-,TRBV19,TRBJ1-2,-,CASSIDRYGYTF,TGTGCCAGTAGTATAGACAGATATGGCTACACCTTC
TRBD1,TRBV7-2,TRBJ1-1,-,CASSLQGADVTEAFF,TGTGCCAGCAGCTTACAGGGGGCGGATGTTACTGAAGCTTTCTTT
-,TRBV7-9,TRBJ1-2,-,CASSLDPGRNGYTF,TGTGCCAGCAGCTTAGACCCAGGGCGGAATGGCTACACCTTC
TRBD1,TRBV29-1,TRBJ1-6,-,CSVRTGDRESPLHF,TGCAGCGTCCGGACAGGGGACAGGGAGTCACCCCTCCACTTT
-,TRBV29-1,TRBJ1-3,-,CSALDGGGNTIYF,TGCAGCGCCCTGGACGGAGGTGGAAACACCATATATTTT
-,TRBV18,TRBJ2-7,-,CASSPGTIYEQYF,TGTGCCAGCTCACCAGGGACAATCTACGAGCAGTACTTC
TRBD2,TRBV29-1,TRBJ2-7,-,CSVEVGRGLYEQYF,TGCAGCGTTGAAGTTGGGAGGGGCCTCTACGAGCAGTACTTC
TRBD2,TRBV9,TRBJ2-5,-,CASSARSLAGQETQYF,TGTGCCAGCAGCGCCCGTTCACTAGCGGGGCAAGAGACCCAGTACTTC
-,TRBV7-2,TRBJ1-3,-,CASSLGGMRHTIYF,TGTGCCAGCAGCTTAGGGGGTATGAGGCACACCATATATTTT
-,TRBV5-1,TRBJ2-2,-,CASSLSTTGELFF,TGCGCCAGCAGCTTGTCAACTACCGGGGAGCTGTTTTTT
-,TRBV4-2,TRBJ2-2,-,CASSQVEELFF,TGTGCCAGCAGCCAAGTTGAGGAGCTGTTTTTT
-,TRBV2,TRBJ1-5,-,CASSERGNQPQHF,TGTGCCAGCAGTGAACGCGGCAATCAGCCCCAGCATTTT
-,TRBV28,TRBJ1-2,-,CASSRDYGYTF,TGTGCCAGCAGCCGGGACTATGGCTACACCTTC
-,TRBV15,TRBJ2-7,-,CATSRETGIDYEQYF,TGTGCCACCAGCAGAGAAACGGGGATAGATTACGAGCAGTACTTC